Here is one T cell receptor beta chain with its context. The source of the sample is a study of blood T cell repertoires in COVID-19. At the level of the study: The United States, Italy and Spain supplied acute and convalescent COVID-19 samples.

Original handling: Reference gene primer amplification gave estimated nucleated cell counts. TCRdb keeps only in-frame clones here, not all; method: immunoSEQ multiplex PCR. V and J calls and clone size come straight from that table; D and trimming were deduced from the DNA. The sample has some 100,000 clones, roughly 80% seen once; the top ten hold about 2.5%. This CDR3 has 13 residues. Germline V gene lookup returns CDR1 SGHTA and CDR2 FQGTGA. V was clipped by 2 bases and J by 9 bases, with 12 bases between them. The receptor's source is a man aged 45 to 65 with acute or convalescent COVID-19. Sequenced: peripheral blood. This chain uses TRBV7-3 with TRBJ2-3; D is undetermined. CDR3 sequence reads: CASSLSPGATQYF. CDR3 nucleotide sequence: TGTGCCAGCAGCTTATCCCCCGGAGCGACGCAGTATTTT.